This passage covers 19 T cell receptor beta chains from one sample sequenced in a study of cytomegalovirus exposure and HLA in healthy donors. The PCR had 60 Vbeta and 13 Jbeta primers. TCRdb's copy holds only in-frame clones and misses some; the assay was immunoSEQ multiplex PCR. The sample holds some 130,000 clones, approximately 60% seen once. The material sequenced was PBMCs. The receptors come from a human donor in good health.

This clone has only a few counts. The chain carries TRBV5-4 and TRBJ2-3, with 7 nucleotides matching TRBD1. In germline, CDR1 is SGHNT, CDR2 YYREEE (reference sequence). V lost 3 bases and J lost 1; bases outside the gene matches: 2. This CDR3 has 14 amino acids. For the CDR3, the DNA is TGTGCCAGCAGCTCCGGACAGGGCACAGATACGCAGTATTTT. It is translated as CASSSGQGTDTQYF. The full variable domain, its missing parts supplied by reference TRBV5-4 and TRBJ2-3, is ETGVTQSPTHLIKTRGQQVTLRCSSQSGHNTVSWYQQALGQGPQFIFQYYREEENGRGNFPPRFSGLQFPNYSSELNVNALELDDSALYLCASSSGQGTDTQYFGPGTRLTVL.

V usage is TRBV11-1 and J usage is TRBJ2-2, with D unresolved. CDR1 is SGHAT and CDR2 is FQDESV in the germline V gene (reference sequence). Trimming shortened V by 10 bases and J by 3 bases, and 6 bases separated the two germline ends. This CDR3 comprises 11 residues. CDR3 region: CATGDTGELFF. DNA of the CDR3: TGTGCCACAGGCGACACCGGGGAGCTGTTTTTT.

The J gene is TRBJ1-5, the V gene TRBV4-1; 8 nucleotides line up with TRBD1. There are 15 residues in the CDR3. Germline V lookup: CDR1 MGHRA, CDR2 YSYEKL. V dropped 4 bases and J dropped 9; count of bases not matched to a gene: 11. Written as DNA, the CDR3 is TGCGCCAGCAGCCCCGTGGGGACAGGACAAAGGCCCCAGCATTTT. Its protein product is CASSPVGTGQRPQHF.

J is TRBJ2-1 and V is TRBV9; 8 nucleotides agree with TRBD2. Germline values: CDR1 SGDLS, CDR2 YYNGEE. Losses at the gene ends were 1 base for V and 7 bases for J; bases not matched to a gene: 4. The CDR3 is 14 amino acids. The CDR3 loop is CASSVRLAGNEQFF. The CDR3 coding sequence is TGTGCCAGCAGCGTACGGTTAGCGGGAAATGAGCAGTTCTTC.

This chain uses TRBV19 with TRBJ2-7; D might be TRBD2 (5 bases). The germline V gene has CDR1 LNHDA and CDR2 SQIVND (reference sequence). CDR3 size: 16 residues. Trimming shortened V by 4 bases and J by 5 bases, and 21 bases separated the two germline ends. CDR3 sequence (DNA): TGTGCCAGTAGTAAAGCCACTGGACGGACTTTTGACGAGCAGTACTTC. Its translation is CASSKATGRTFDEQYF.

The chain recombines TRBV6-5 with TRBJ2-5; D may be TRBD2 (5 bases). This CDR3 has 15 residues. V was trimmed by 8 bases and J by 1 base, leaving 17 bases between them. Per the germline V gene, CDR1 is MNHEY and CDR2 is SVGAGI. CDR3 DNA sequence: TGTGCCAGCCGAAGTTTGCTAGCTGCCCAAGAGACCCAGTACTTC. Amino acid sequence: CASRSLLAAQETQYF.

CDR3 region: CASTQRASGTGELFF. For the CDR3, the DNA is TGTGCCAGCACCCAGCGGGCTAGCGGGACTGGGGAGCTGTTTTTT. The chain uses TRBV5-4 and TRBJ2-2; 9 bases line up with TRBD2. The CDR3 consists of 15 residues. CDR1 is SGHNT, CDR2 YYREEE, per germline (reference sequence). The trim removed 6 bases at V and 8 bases at J, leaving 11 bases unmatched. Variable domain in full (rest from reference TRBV5-4 and TRBJ2-2): ETGVTQSPTHLIKTRGQQVTLRCSSQSGHNTVSWYQQALGQGPQFIFQYYREEENGRGNFPPRFSGLQFPNYSSELNVNALELDDSALYLCASTQRASGTGELFFGEGSRLTVL.

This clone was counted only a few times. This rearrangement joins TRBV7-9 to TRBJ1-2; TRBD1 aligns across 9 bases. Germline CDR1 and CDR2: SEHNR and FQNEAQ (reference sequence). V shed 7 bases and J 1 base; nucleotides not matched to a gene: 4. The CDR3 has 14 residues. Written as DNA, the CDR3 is TGTGCCAGCACCAGGACAGGGGTTAACTATGGCTACACCTTC. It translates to CASTRTGVNYGYTF.

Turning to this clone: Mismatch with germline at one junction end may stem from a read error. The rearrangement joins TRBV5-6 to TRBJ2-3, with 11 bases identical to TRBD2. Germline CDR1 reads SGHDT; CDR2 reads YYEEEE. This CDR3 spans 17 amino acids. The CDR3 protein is CASSLRVAGGGTDTQYF. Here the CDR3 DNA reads TGTGCCAGCAGCTTGCGGGTAGCGGGAGGGGGCACGGATACGCAGTATTTT.

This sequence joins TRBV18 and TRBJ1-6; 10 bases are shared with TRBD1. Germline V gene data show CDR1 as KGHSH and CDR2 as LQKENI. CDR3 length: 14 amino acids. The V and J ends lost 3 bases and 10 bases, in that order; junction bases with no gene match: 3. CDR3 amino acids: CASSPGTGDSPLHF. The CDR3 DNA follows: TGTGCCAGCTCACCCGGGACAGGGGACTCACCCCTCCACTTT.

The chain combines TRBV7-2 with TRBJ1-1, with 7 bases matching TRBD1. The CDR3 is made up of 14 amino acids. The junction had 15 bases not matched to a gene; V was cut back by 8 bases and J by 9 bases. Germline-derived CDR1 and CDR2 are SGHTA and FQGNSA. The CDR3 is CASGDSAGTDKAFF. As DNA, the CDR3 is TGTGCCAGCGGAGATTCCGCCGGGACAGACAAAGCTTTCTTT.

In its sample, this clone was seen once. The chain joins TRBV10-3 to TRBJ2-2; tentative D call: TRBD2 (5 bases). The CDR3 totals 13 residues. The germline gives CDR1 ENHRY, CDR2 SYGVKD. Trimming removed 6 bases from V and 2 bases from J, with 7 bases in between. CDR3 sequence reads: CAIRRDNTGELFF. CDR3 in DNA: TGTGCCATCAGACGGGATAACACCGGGGAGCTGTTTTTT.

For the CDR3, the DNA is TGTGCCAGTCGACAGACTGCAACTAATGAAAAACTGTTTTTT. Encoded protein: CASRQTATNEKLFF. The genes are TRBV6-1 and TRBJ1-4, with D possibly TRBD1 on 5 matching bases. The CDR3 is 14 residues long. V was trimmed by 9 bases and J by 0 bases, leaving 11 bases between them. The germline gives CDR1 MNHNS, CDR2 SASEGT.

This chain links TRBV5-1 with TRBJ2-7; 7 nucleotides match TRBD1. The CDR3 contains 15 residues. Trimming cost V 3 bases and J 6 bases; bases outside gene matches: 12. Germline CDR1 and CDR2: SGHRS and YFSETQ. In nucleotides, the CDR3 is TGCGCCAGCAGCTCCGGGACAGCCCGTGTAATCGAGCAGTACTTC. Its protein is CASSSGTARVIEQYF.

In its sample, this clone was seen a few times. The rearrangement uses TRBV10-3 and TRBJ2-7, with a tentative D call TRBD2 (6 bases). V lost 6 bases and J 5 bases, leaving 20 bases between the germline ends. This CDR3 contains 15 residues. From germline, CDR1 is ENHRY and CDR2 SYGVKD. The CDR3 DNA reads TGTGCCATCAGCGGAATTAGCGGCCGTATCCACGAGCAGTACTTC. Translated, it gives CAISGISGRIHEQYF.

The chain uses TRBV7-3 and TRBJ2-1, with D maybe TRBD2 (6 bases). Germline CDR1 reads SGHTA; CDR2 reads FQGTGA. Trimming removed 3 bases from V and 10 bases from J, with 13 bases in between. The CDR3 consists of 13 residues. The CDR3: CASSFTGTREQFF. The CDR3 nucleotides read TGTGCCAGCAGCTTTACCGGGACTCGAGAGCAGTTCTTC.

The CDR3 is CASSVGTEYEQYF. Here the CDR3 DNA reads TGTGCCAGCAGTGTTGGGACAGAATACGAGCAGTACTTC. The chain joins TRBV7-9 to TRBJ2-7; 7 nucleotides match TRBD1. Trimming removed 6 bases from V and 4 bases from J; junction bases left unmatched: 6. CDR1 and CDR2 (germline): SEHNR, FQNEAQ (reference sequence). CDR3 length: 13 amino acids.

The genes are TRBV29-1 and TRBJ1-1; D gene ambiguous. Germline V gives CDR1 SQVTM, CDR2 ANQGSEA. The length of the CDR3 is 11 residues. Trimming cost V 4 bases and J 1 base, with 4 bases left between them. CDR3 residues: CSVGQNTEAFF. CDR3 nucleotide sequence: TGCAGCGTTGGACAGAACACTGAAGCTTTCTTT.

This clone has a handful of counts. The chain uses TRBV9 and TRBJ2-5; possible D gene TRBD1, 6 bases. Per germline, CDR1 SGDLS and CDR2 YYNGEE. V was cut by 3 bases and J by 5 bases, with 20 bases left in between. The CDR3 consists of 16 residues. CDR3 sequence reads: CASSATPHGTHETQYF. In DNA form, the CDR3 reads TGTGCCAGCAGCGCAACCCCCCACGGGACACATGAGACCCAGTACTTC. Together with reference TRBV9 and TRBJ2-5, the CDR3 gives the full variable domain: DSGVTQTPKHLITATGQRVTLRCSPRSGDLSVYWYQQSLDQGLQFLIQYYNGEERAKGNILERFSAQQFPDLHSELNLSSLELGDSALYFCASSATPHGTHETQYFGPGTRLLVL.